The clone carrying this T cell receptor (beta chain) was observed once. Its specificity is not known. Original data processing: ImmunoSEQ only sent back junction sequences with no quality scores, so filtering was done differently. TCRdb keeps only in-frame clones here, not all; method: immunoSEQ multiplex PCR. That table furnishes V, J and clone size, whereas the DNA furnished D and trimming. The sample holds 2 million to 2.5 million clones, over 85% seen once. Germline V gene data show CDR1 as ENHRY and CDR2 as SYGVKD. The CDR3 loop spans 16 amino acids. Trimming removed 4 bases at V and 1 base at J, with 17 bases between. The data belong to a study of shared clonotypes between healthy human individuals. Across the study: Donor composition was a couple of women and three men, aged 18 to 49. Study-wide points: The study generally estimated greater richness for naive than memory subsets.

Donors, healthy HIV-negative adults, lacked recent acute infections or vaccinations. This TCR came from a man younger than 35 in good health. Some clones in this sample may be carry-over from other donors' samples. Sequenced input: naive CD4+ T cells from PBMCs. This sample's subset: CD45RA+ positively selected. The V gene is TRBV10-3, the J gene TRBJ2-7; D gene uncertain. The CDR3 reads CAISGATVQTSYEQYF. Here the CDR3 DNA reads TGTGCCATCAGTGGGGCTACTGTCCAAACGTCCTACGAGCAGTACTTC.